This TCR beta chain was sequenced in a study of identical twins. Template switching introduced a universal primer site, and the cDNA bore unique molecular identifiers. TCRdb independently ran MiXCR on the 5' RACE reads; one entry per CDR3 protein. Of 250,000 to 300,000 distinct CDR3 sequences in the sample, 8% to 9.5% were seen once. V shed 6 bases and J shed 6 bases, with 12 bases lying between them. The CDR3 length is 13 residues. The V gene's germline CDR1 is SEHNR and CDR2 FQNEAQ (reference sequence). Study-wide findings and caveats: Partial confounding of zero-insertion analyses by invariant MAIT and iNKT cells was possible. The degree of excess twin sharing was weaker in beta out-of-frame sequences.

This clonotype was picked up many times. Its target is not known. This sample was shared with a second study, whose subject was yellow fever vaccine responses in identical twins.

This chain connects TRBV7-9 to TRBJ2-1; D may be TRBD2 (7 bases). Material for sequencing was CD8+ T cells sorted from blood. This clonotype was sampled from a woman aged 18-29 years in good health. The CDR3 nucleotides are TGTGCCAGCAGAGGGGGGAGGGGCAATGAGCAGTTCTTC. Translating it yields CASRGGRGNEQFF. The variable domain in full, completed from reference TRBV7-9 and TRBJ2-1, reads DTGVSQNPRHKITKRGQNVTFRCDPISEHNRLYWYRQTLGQGPEFLTYFQNEAQLEKSRLLSDRFSAERPKGSFSTLEIQRTEQGDSAMYLCASRGGRGNEQFFGPGTRLTVL.